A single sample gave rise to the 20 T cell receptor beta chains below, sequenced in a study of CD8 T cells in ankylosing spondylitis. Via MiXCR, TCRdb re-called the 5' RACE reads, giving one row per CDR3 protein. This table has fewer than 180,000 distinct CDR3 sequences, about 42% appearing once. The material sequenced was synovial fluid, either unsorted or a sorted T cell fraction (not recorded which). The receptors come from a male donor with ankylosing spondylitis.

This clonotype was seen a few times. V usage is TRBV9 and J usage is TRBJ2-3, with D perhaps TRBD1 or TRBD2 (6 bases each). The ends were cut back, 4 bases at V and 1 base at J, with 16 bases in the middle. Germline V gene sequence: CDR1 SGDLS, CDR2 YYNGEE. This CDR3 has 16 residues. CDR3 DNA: TGTGCCAGCAGCTCCCTGGGGGGCGGGGGCACAGATACGCAGTATTTT. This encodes CASSSLGGGGTDTQYF.

The CDR3 loop is CASSLGARAEPQHF. CDR3 DNA: TGTGCCAGCAGCTTAGGGGCACGAGCGGAGCCCCAGCATTTT. The chain employs TRBV7-8 and TRBJ1-5, with D unclear. V lost 1 base and J 8 bases, leaving 12 bases between the germline ends. CDR1 is SGHVS and CDR2 is FQNEAQ in the germline V gene. The CDR3 consists of 14 residues.

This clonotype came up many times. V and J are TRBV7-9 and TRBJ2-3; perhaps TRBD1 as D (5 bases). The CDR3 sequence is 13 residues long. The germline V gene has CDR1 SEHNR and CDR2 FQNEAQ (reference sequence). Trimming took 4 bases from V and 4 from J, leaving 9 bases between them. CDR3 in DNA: TGTGCCAGCAGCTCAAGGGGCCCAGATACGCAGTATTTT. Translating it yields CASSSRGPDTQYF.

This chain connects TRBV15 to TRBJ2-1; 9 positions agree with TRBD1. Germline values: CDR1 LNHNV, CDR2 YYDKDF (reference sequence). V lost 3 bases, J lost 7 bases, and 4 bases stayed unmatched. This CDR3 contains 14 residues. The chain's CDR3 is CATSRWTGVNEQFF. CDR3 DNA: TGTGCCACCAGCAGGTGGACAGGGGTGAATGAGCAGTTCTTC.

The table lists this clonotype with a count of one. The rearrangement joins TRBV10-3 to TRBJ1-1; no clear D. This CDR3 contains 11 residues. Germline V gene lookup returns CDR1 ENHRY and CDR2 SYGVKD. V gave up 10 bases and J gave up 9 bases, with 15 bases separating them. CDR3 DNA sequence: TGTGCCACCGAGGGAGGGAATAAAGCTTTCTTT. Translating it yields CATEGGNKAFF.

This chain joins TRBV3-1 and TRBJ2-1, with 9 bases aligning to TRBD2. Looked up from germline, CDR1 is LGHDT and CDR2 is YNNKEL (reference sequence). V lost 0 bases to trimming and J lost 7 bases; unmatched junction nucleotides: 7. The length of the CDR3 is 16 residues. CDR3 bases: TGTGCCAGCAGCCAAGATTGGCGGGAGGGCCCTAATGAGCAGTTCTTC. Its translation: CASSQDWREGPNEQFF.

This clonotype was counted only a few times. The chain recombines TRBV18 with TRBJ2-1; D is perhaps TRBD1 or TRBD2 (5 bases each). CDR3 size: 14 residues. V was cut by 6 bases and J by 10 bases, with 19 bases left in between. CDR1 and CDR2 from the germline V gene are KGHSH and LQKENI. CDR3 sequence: CASSRTWGSQEQFF. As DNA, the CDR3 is TGTGCCAGCTCGAGGACCTGGGGGAGTCAGGAGCAGTTCTTC. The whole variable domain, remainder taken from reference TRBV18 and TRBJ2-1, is NAGVMQNPRHLVRRRGQEARLRCSPMKGHSHVYWYRQLPEEGLKFMVYLQKENIIDESGMPKERFSAEFPKEGPSILRIQQVVRGDSAAYFCASSRTWGSQEQFFGPGTRLTVL.

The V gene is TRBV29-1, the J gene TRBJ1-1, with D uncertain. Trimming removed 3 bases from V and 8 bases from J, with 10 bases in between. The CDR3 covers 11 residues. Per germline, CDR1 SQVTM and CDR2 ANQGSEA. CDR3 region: CSVDGQEEAFF. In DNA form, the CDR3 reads TGCAGCGTTGATGGGCAAGAAGAAGCTTTCTTT.

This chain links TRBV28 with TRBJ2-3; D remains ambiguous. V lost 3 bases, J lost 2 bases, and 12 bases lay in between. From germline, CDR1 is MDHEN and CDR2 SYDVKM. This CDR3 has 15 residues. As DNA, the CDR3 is TGTGCCAGCAGTTTCGGCAGGACCCTCACAGATACGCAGTATTTT. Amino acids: CASSFGRTLTDTQYF.

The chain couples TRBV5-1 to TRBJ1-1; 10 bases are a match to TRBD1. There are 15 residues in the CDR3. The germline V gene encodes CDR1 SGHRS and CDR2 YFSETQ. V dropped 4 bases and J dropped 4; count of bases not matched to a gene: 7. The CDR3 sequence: CASSKTGGSGTEAFF. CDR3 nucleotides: TGCGCCAGCAGCAAGACAGGGGGCTCGGGCACTGAAGCTTTCTTT.

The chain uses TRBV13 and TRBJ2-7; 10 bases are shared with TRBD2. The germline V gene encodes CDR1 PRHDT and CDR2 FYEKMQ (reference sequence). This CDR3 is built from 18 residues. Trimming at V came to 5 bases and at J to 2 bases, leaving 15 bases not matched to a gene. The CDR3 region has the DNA TGTGCCAGCAGCACGCATCTAGCGGGGGAGGAACAAACCTACGAGCAGTACTTC. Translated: CASSTHLAGEEQTYEQYF.

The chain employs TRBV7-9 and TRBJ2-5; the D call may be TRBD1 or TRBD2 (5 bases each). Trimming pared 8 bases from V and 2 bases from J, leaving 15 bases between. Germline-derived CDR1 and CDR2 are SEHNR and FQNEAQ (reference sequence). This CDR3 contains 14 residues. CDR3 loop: CASRQGREQETQYF. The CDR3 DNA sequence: TGTGCCAGCCGCCAGGGACGGGAACAAGAGACCCAGTACTTC.

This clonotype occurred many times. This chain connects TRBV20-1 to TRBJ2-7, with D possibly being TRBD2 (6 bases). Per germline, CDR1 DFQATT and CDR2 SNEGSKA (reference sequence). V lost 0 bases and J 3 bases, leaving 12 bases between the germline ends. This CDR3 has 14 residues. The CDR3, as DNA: TGCAGTGCTAGAGATTTTTCGGGGGACTACGAGCAGTACTTC. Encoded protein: CSARDFSGDYEQYF.

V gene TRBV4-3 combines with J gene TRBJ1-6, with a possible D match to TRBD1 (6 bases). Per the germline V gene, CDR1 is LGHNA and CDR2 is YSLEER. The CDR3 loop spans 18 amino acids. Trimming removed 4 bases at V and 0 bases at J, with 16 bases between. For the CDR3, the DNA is TGCGCCAGCAGCCGACAGGTGGGACTGCGCTCCTATAATTCACCCCTCCACTTT. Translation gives CASSRQVGLRSYNSPLHF.

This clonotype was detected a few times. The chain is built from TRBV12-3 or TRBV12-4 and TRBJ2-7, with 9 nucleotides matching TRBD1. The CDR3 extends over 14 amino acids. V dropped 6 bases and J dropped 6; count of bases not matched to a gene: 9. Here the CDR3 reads CASSLFSDRGEQYF. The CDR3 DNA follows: TGTGCCAGCAGCCTCTTCTCGGACAGGGGCGAGCAGTACTTC.

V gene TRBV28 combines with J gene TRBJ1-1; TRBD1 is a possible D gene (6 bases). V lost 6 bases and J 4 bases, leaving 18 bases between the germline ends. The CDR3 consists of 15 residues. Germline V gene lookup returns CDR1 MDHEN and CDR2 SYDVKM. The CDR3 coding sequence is TGTGCCAGCAGAAAAGGGGGGGCGCCGGGCACTGAAGCTTTCTTT. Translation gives CASRKGGAPGTEAFF.

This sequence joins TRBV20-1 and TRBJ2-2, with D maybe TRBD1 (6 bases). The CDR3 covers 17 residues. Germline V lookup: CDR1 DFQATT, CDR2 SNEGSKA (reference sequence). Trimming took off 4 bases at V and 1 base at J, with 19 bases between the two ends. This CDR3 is CSANKEDRGQNTGELFF. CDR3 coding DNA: TGCAGTGCTAACAAAGAGGACAGAGGGCAGAACACCGGGGAGCTGTTTTTT.

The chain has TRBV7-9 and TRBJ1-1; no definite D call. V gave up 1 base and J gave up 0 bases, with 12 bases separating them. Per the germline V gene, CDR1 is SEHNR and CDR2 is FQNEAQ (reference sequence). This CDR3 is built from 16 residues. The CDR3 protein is CASSLVGRTLNTEAFF. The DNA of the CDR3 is TGTGCCAGCAGCTTAGTAGGGCGGACTCTGAACACTGAAGCTTTCTTT.

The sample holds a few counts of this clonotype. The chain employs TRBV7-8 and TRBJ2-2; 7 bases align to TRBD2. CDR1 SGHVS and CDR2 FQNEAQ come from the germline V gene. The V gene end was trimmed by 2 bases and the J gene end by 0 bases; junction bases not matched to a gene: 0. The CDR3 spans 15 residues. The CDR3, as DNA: TGTGCCAGCAGCTTACTAGCGGCGAACACCGGGGAGCTGTTTTTT. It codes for CASSLLAANTGELFF.

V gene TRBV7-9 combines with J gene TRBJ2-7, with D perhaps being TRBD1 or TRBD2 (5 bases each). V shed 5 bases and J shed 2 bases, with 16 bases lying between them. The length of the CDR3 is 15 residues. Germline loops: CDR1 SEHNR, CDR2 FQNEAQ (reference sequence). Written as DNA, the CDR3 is TGTGCCAGCAGCCCCTCGGGGCCTACTCCCTACGAGCAGTACTTC. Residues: CASSPSGPTPYEQYF.